One and the same sample provided the 16 T cell receptor beta chains below, sequenced in a study of blood T cell repertoires in COVID-19. Profiling relied on immunoSEQ multiplex PCR, and the TCRdb table lists in-frame clones only, not all of them. The data show around 210,000 clones, 88% seen once. The sequencing sample was made of peripheral blood. The receptors derive from a man aged 18 to 30 with active or convalescent COVID-19.

V is TRBV7-8 and J is TRBJ1-2; 8 nucleotides agree with TRBD1. V lost 3 bases and J lost 3; bases outside the gene matches: 6. This CDR3 comprises 15 residues. Germline lookup yields CDR1 SGHVS and CDR2 FQNEAQ. CDR3 region: CASSFTGGQDYGYTF. The CDR3 nucleotides read TGTGCCAGCAGCTTCACAGGGGGTCAGGACTATGGCTACACCTTC.

The V and J genes are TRBV25-1 and TRBJ2-6, with a weak D call TRBD2 (5 bases). Between the trimmed V and J ends, which lost 8 bases and 1 base, there was a span of 15 bases. The CDR3 is 16 amino acids. Germline CDR1 MGHDK, CDR2 SYGVNS. In DNA form, the CDR3 reads TGTGCCAGCTATGGGCCCTCGGGGTCTGGGGCCAACGTCCTGACTTTC. Its translation is CASYGPSGSGANVLTF.

The J gene is TRBJ1-6, the V gene TRBV5-6; TRBD1 matches 11 bases. CDR1 and CDR2 from the germline V gene are SGHDT and YYEEEE. V was clipped by 4 bases and J by 9 bases; unmatched bases: 9. The CDR3 length is 16 residues. The CDR3 sequence is CASSAGTGGFSSPLHF. CDR3 DNA sequence: TGTGCCAGCAGCGCGGGGACAGGGGGTTTTTCTTCACCCCTCCACTTT.

This clone was observed a single time. The chain links TRBV11-2 to TRBJ2-7, with D possibly matching TRBD1 (5 bases). CDR1 is SGHAT, CDR2 FQNNGV, per germline. The CDR3 has 15 residues. V was clipped by 0 bases and J by 5 bases, with 14 bases between them. The CDR3 coding sequence is TGTGCCAGCAGCTTAGAAGTCAGGGCAGTCCACGAGCAGTACTTC. This gives the protein CASSLEVRAVHEQYF.

The chain's CDR3 is CASSQDRASRNTIYF. The CDR3 DNA is TGTGCCAGCAGCCAAGACAGGGCGTCTAGAAACACCATATATTTT. The V gene is TRBV6-2 or TRBV6-3, the J gene TRBJ1-3, with 7 bases aligning to TRBD1. Germline CDR1 MNHEY, CDR2 SVGEGT. The CDR3 runs 15 residues. V lost 6 bases to trimming and J lost 5 bases; unmatched junction nucleotides: 10.

V gene TRBV6-2 or TRBV6-3 combines with J gene TRBJ2-2; no firm D call. Germline V gene sequence: CDR1 MNHEY, CDR2 SVGEGT. Between the trimmed V and J ends, which lost 6 bases and 6 bases, there was a span of 17 bases. The CDR3 runs 15 residues. For the CDR3, the DNA is TGTGCCAGCAGCAACTCGTTAAGTGGTGCCGGGGAGCTGTTTTTT. Its translation is CASSNSLSGAGELFF.

The J gene is TRBJ1-1, the V gene TRBV12-3 or TRBV12-4, with 7 nucleotides matching TRBD1. V trimming: 2 bases; J trimming: 10 bases; junction bases outside the gene matches: 1. CDR3 size: 11 residues. The CDR3 region is CASSLHRGAFF. The CDR3 region has the DNA TGTGCCAGCAGTTTACACAGGGGAGCTTTCTTT.

The table lists this clone with a count of one. The genes are TRBV4-1 and TRBJ2-2; 7 nucleotides align to TRBD2. V shed 3 bases, J shed 6 bases, and the junction held 10 bases outside the gene matches. The CDR3 contains 16 residues. CDR1 is MGHRA, CDR2 YSYEKL, per germline. The CDR3 bases are TGCGCCAGCAGCCACGGGGGGTCCCGTCCGTCCGGGGAGCTGTTTTTT. Amino acid sequence: CASSHGGSRPSGELFF.

J is TRBJ1-1 and V is TRBV2; 7 bases align to TRBD1. This CDR3 is 15 amino acids long. Unmatched junction bases numbered 6, after V lost 5 bases and J lost 0 bases. In germline, CDR1 is SNHLY, CDR2 FYNNEI. The DNA for the CDR3 is TGTGCCAGCAGTTACGTCGGACAGGTGAACACTGAAGCTTTCTTT. It yields the protein CASSYVGQVNTEAFF.

The V gene is TRBV29-1, the J gene TRBJ2-7; D perhaps matches TRBD2 (6 bases). The germline gives CDR1 SQVTM, CDR2 ANQGSEA. The CDR3 contains 14 residues. Trimming stripped 4 bases from V and 5 bases from J, with 18 bases between. Here the CDR3 DNA reads TGCAGCGTTGGGGCTGGACTACCAGTTGACGAGCAGTACTTC. This codes for CSVGAGLPVDEQYF.

The chain is built from TRBV11-2 and TRBJ2-1, with 9 positions matching TRBD2. Germline V CDR1 and CDR2: SGHAT, FQNNGV. V gave up 1 base and J gave up 4 bases; unmatched junction bases: 2. The CDR3 covers 15 residues. CDR3 amino acids: CASSLGSGGYNEQFF. CDR3 sequence (DNA): TGTGCCAGCAGCTTAGGTAGCGGGGGATACAATGAGCAGTTCTTC.

The genes are TRBV30 and TRBJ1-1; D remains ambiguous. The germline V gene encodes CDR1 GTSNPN and CDR2 SVGIG (reference sequence). The germline V and J ends were trimmed by 3 bases and 3 bases, with 11 bases remaining between them. This CDR3 has 13 amino acids. CDR3 sequence: CAWSRGPDTEAFF. In DNA form, the CDR3 reads TGTGCCTGGAGCAGAGGTCCTGACACTGAAGCTTTCTTT.

This chain uses TRBV5-6 with TRBJ1-3; TRBD1 matches 8 bases. In germline, CDR1 is SGHDT, CDR2 YYEEEE. V lost 5 bases to trimming and J lost 8 bases; unmatched junction nucleotides: 12. There are 15 residues in the CDR3. The CDR3 loop reads CASRLRGTGGDTIYF. CDR3 bases: TGTGCCAGCAGACTGCGCGGGACAGGAGGTGACACCATATATTTT. The full variable domain, completed using reference TRBV5-6 and TRBJ1-3, is DAGVTQSPTHLIKTRGQQVTLRCSPKSGHDTVSWYQQALGQGPQFIFQYYEEEERQRGNFPDRFSGHQFPNYSSELNVNALLLGDSALYLCASRLRGTGGDTIYFGEGSWLTVV.

This clone was recorded only once. CDR3 DNA sequence: TGCGCCAGCAGCCCCCGGGGGACCTCCTACAATGAGCAGTTCTTC. Amino acid sequence: CASSPRGTSYNEQFF. The chain carries TRBV5-1 and TRBJ2-1, with TRBD2 as a possible D gene (6 bases). Looked up from germline, CDR1 is SGHRS and CDR2 is YFSETQ. The CDR3 totals 15 residues. V was clipped by 4 bases and J by 0 bases, with 11 bases between them.

Of note for this clone: Other DNA sequences in the same sample also yield this CDR3. The chain joins TRBV9 to TRBJ1-6; the D is unclear. The CDR3 loop spans 15 amino acids. V lost 4 bases, J lost 0 bases, and 8 bases lay in between. Germline assignment: CDR1 SGDLS and CDR2 YYNGEE. CDR3 region: CASSLGSSYNSPLHF. CDR3 bases: TGTGCCAGCAGCCTAGGGAGCTCCTATAATTCACCCCTCCACTTT.

The J gene is TRBJ2-5, the V gene TRBV29-1; no clear D. Looked up from germline, CDR1 is SQVTM and CDR2 is ANQGSEA. CDR3 length: 11 residues. V dropped 6 bases and J dropped 2 bases, with 7 bases sitting between them. This chain's CDR3 is CSVEKQETQYF. CDR3 nucleotides: TGCAGCGTGGAGAAACAAGAGACCCAGTACTTC.